A single sample gave rise to the 28 T cell receptor beta chains below, sequenced in a study of T cells in Graves' hyperthyroidism and ophthalmopathy. Amplification yielded TCR beta CDR3 regions, with RNA transcripts as the source. The primer set for the first-round RT-PCR of the TCR CDR3 was HTBI. TCRdb recomputed calls from the multiplex PCR reads with MiXCR, one row per CDR3 protein. The sample contains around 520,000 distinct CDR3 sequences, roughly a quarter of which appear only once. Sequenced input: blood. Every receptor here comes from a woman in her 30s with Graves' ophthalmopathy.

The V and J genes are TRBV19 and TRBJ2-7; possibly TRBD1 for D (5 bases). Per the germline V gene, CDR1 is LNHDA and CDR2 is SQIVND (reference sequence). This CDR3 is 14 amino acids long. V lost 1 base to trimming and J lost 6 bases, with 13 bases between them. CDR3 nucleotide sequence: TGTGCCAGTAGTATAGCCAAAAACAGGCGCGAGCAGTACTTC. It translates to CASSIAKNRREQYF.

This clonotype was detected many times. V and J are TRBV4-1 and TRBJ2-7, with TRBD1 identical over 9 bases. V dropped 4 bases and J dropped 3; count of bases not matched to a gene: 7. In germline, CDR1 is MGHRA, CDR2 YSYEKL. The CDR3 spans 15 residues. In nucleotides, the CDR3 is TGCGCCAGCAGCCCGGGGACAGGGCGCGTCTACGAGCAGTACTTC. It translates to CASSPGTGRVYEQYF.

This clonotype was detected a few times. This chain connects TRBV9 to TRBJ1-6, with D hard to call. The CDR3 runs to 13 residues. Germline values: CDR1 SGDLS, CDR2 YYNGEE. V lost 0 bases to trimming and J lost 6 bases, with 4 bases between them. The CDR3 nucleotides are TGTGCCAGCAGCGTAGCGGCTAATTCACCCCTCCACTTT. Amino acids: CASSVAANSPLHF. The full variable domain, completed using reference TRBV9 and TRBJ1-6, is DSGVTQTPKHLITATGQRVTLRCSPRSGDLSVYWYQQSLDQGLQFLIQYYNGEERAKGNILERFSAQQFPDLHSELNLSSLELGDSALYFCASSVAANSPLHFGNGTRLTVT.

The sample holds many counts of this clonotype. The chain recombines TRBV9 with TRBJ1-2, with D perhaps matching TRBD1 (6 bases). This CDR3 has 14 amino acids. V lost 3 bases, J lost 1 base, and 10 bases lay in between. CDR1 SGDLS and CDR2 YYNGEE come from the germline V gene. CDR3 in DNA: TGTGCCAGCAGCGCCACGGACAGTAACTATGGCTACACCTTC. Translating gives CASSATDSNYGYTF.

This clonotype was picked up many times. V is TRBV7-9 and J is TRBJ2-5; no definite D call. Trimming stripped 7 bases from V and 5 bases from J, with 14 bases between. Germline values: CDR1 SEHNR, CDR2 FQNEAQ (reference sequence). This CDR3 comprises 13 residues. This chain's CDR3 is CASTLRTGETQYF. The CDR3, as DNA: TGTGCCAGCACCCTACGAACCGGGGAGACCCAGTACTTC.

This clonotype appeared many times. J is TRBJ1-6 and V is TRBV27; D is unresolved. From germline, CDR1 is MNHEY and CDR2 SMNVEV (reference sequence). The CDR3 sequence is 12 residues long. Written as DNA, the CDR3 is TGTGCTTCGGGCCCTCGGGATTCACCCCTCCACTTT. Translating gives CASGPRDSPLHF.

The chain couples TRBV4-1 to TRBJ1-3; a possible D gene is TRBD1 (5 bases). This CDR3 comprises 17 residues. V was cut by 3 bases and J by 0 bases, with 15 bases left in between. Germline V gene sequence: CDR1 MGHRA, CDR2 YSYEKL. The CDR3 coding sequence is TGCGCCAGCAGCCAGCCTTGGAGGGGTAGCTCTGGAAACACCATATATTTT. Translating it yields CASSQPWRGSSGNTIYF.

The rearrangement joins TRBV28 to TRBJ1-2; 11 bases are a match to TRBD1. Germline values: CDR1 MDHEN, CDR2 SYDVKM. Unmatched junction bases numbered 4, after V lost 3 bases and J lost 7 bases. The CDR3 is 14 amino acids. CDR3 coding DNA: TGTGCCAGCAGTTTGGACAGGGGGCAAAGTGGCTACACCTTC. This encodes CASSLDRGQSGYTF.

This chain connects TRBV6-1 to TRBJ1-5; D is perhaps TRBD1 (5 bases). V dropped 7 bases and J dropped 4 bases, with 14 bases sitting between them. The CDR3 runs 14 residues. Germline V CDR1 and CDR2: MNHNS, SASEGT. Here the CDR3 DNA reads TGTGCCAGCATGGGTCAGGGTACAAATCAGCCCCAGCATTTT. The encoded protein is CASMGQGTNQPQHF.

At least ten counts were recorded for this clonotype. The rearrangement links TRBV27 to TRBJ1-5; unclear D gene. Germline CDR1 MNHEY, CDR2 SMNVEV (reference sequence). V lost 11 bases and J 2 bases, leaving 4 bases between the germline ends. The CDR3 runs 10 residues. CDR3 bases: TGTGCCGTGGGCAATCAGCCCCAGCATTTT. This translates into CAVGNQPQHF.

The chain has TRBV7-8 and TRBJ1-1; the match to TRBD1 covers 7 bases. V shed 9 bases and J 5 bases; nucleotides not matched to a gene: 15. The germline V gene has CDR1 SGHVS and CDR2 FQNEAQ. This CDR3 has 15 amino acids. The CDR3 nucleotides read TGTGCCAGTTCGGGGGTGACAGGGATGGGAACTGAAGCTTTCTTT. Translation gives CASSGVTGMGTEAFF.

At least ten counts were recorded for this clonotype. This chain links TRBV7-3 with TRBJ2-5; D remains ambiguous. Germline V gene data show CDR1 as SGHTA and CDR2 as FQGTGA. The CDR3 runs 14 residues. Trimming took off 3 bases at V and 6 bases at J, with 14 bases between the two ends. The CDR3 DNA reads TGTGCCAGCAGCTTTAGATCTGCCGTCAAGACCCAGTACTTC. Protein product: CASSFRSAVKTQYF.

In its sample, this clonotype was seen many times. This chain links TRBV11-2 with TRBJ2-7; TRBD1 might be the D (6 bases). The CDR3 is 16 residues long. V was cut by 5 bases and J by 0 bases, with 17 bases left in between. Germline values: CDR1 SGHAT, CDR2 FQNNGV. The CDR3 is CASSPVHRGSSYEQYF. The CDR3, as DNA: TGTGCCAGCAGCCCGGTTCATAGGGGGAGCTCCTACGAGCAGTACTTC.

This clonotype was seen more than once but under ten times. The CDR3 region has the DNA TGCGCCAGCAAGCCGGGACTAGCGGGGGGGCAAGAGACCCAGTACTTC. Translated, it gives CASKPGLAGGQETQYF. The chain has TRBV5-1 and TRBJ2-5, with 16 bases lining up with TRBD2. The germline V gene has CDR1 SGHRS and CDR2 YFSETQ. The trim removed 6 bases at V and 2 bases at J, leaving 4 bases unmatched. This CDR3 contains 16 residues.

This clonotype has more than one count but fewer than ten. The rearrangement joins TRBV11-2 to TRBJ1-2; D is possibly TRBD1 (5 bases). This CDR3 spans 12 amino acids. Germline loops: CDR1 SGHAT, CDR2 FQNNGV. Trimming cost V 2 bases and J 8 bases, with 9 bases left between them. CDR3 in amino acids: CASSLQGTGYTF. CDR3 DNA sequence: TGTGCCAGCAGCTTACAGGGTACCGGCTACACCTTC.

This clonotype was detected many times. This rearrangement joins TRBV5-1 to TRBJ1-1; D is possibly TRBD1 (5 bases). V was pared by 2 bases and J by 0 bases, with 14 bases between. Looked up from germline, CDR1 is SGHRS and CDR2 is YFSETQ. CDR3 size: 16 residues. The DNA of the CDR3 is TGCGCCAGCAGCTTTGCAGGGTTGGTCCTGAACACTGAAGCTTTCTTT. Translated, it gives CASSFAGLVLNTEAFF.

This clonotype was found a few times. CDR3 DNA sequence: TGTGCCAGCAGGAGCGGGGGTGAGACTGAAGCTTTCTTT. It yields the protein CASRSGGETEAFF. The rearrangement uses TRBV6-1 and TRBJ1-1, with D tentatively TRBD1 (5 bases). The CDR3 contains 13 residues. Germline V gene sequence: CDR1 MNHNS, CDR2 SASEGT. V was trimmed by 6 bases and J by 5 bases, leaving 13 bases between them.

This clonotype was seen more than once but under ten times. A much more abundant neighbour one base away suggests this may be a read error. The chain couples TRBV30 to TRBJ2-7; D gene uncertain. Germline CDR1 and CDR2: GTSNPN and SVGIG (reference sequence). The CDR3 is 12 residues long. The V and J ends lost 1 base and 6 bases respectively, with 10 bases between them. The CDR3 bases are TGTGCCTGGAGTGCAGACAACCGCGAGCAGTACTTC. It translates to CAWSADNREQYF.

Only a few counts were recorded for this clonotype. The chain employs TRBV20-1 and TRBJ2-5; TRBD2 agrees at 8 bases. The V and J ends lost 5 bases and 4 bases, in that order; junction bases with no gene match: 3. Germline V lookup: CDR1 DFQATT, CDR2 SNEGSKA (reference sequence). The CDR3 covers 12 residues. CDR3 nucleotides: TGCAGTGCTCCTGGACTAGCAGAGACCCAGTACTTC. Protein product: CSAPGLAETQYF.

The sample holds many counts of this clonotype. V usage is TRBV7-2 and J usage is TRBJ2-7; possibly TRBD1 or TRBD2 for D (5 bases each). Trimming took 2 bases from V and 7 from J, leaving 9 bases between them. The CDR3 sequence is 12 residues long. From germline, CDR1 is SGHTA and CDR2 FQGNSA. CDR3 DNA: TGTGCCAGCAGCTTAATCTGGGGGGAGCAGTACTTC. It specifies CASSLIWGEQYF. Full variable domain (rest looked up from reference TRBV7-2 and TRBJ2-7): GAGVSQSPSNKVTEKGKDVELRCDPISGHTALYWYRQSLGQGLEFLIYFQGNSAPDKSGLPSDRFSAERTGGSVSTLTIQRTQQEDSAVYLCASSLIWGEQYFGPGTRLTVT.

The V call is TRBV6-2 or TRBV6-3, the J call TRBJ1-5; no clear D gene. V lost 0 bases and J lost 4, with 10 bases in between. Germline V lookup: CDR1 MNHEY, CDR2 SVGEGT. The CDR3 contains 15 residues. This chain's CDR3 is CASSYSSAANQPQHF. CDR3 bases: TGTGCCAGCAGTTACTCCTCGGCAGCTAATCAGCCCCAGCATTTT.

The J gene is TRBJ2-2, the V gene TRBV11-2; D is uncertain. The CDR3 consists of 16 residues. Germline loops: CDR1 SGHAT, CDR2 FQNNGV. The V end lost 6 bases, the J end lost 6 bases, and 20 bases lay between the germline ends. The CDR3 nucleotides read TGTGCCAGCAGTTCTTACCCTGCTAAAGGACCCGGGGAGCTGTTTTTT. This translates into CASSSYPAKGPGELFF.

At least ten counts were recorded for this clonotype. This chain joins TRBV4-1 and TRBJ2-2; the match to TRBD1 covers 9 bases. Looked up from germline, CDR1 is MGHRA and CDR2 is YSYEKL. The CDR3 is 17 amino acids. Germline trimming cut 3 bases from V and 1 base from J; bases unmatched to any gene: 6. CDR3 DNA sequence: TGCGCCAGCAGCCATCATCCGGGACAGGGGAACACCGGGGAGCTGTTTTTT. Translated, it gives CASSHHPGQGNTGELFF.

Comment on this clonotype: With a much larger clone just one base away, this may be a read error. The J gene is TRBJ2-7, the V gene TRBV5-1, with D maybe TRBD1 (7 bases). Germline lookup yields CDR1 SGHRS and CDR2 YFSETQ. V shed 7 bases and J shed 4 bases, with 21 bases lying between them. The CDR3 has 15 amino acids. CDR3 sequence reads: CASPLRDSGPYEQYV. CDR3 in DNA: TGCGCCAGCCCCCTCCGGGACAGCGGGCCGTACGAGCAGTACGTC.

This clonotype was observed at least ten times. The CDR3 bases are TGCAGTGCTAGAAGGTGGGGGAACAATCAGCCCCAGCATTTT. Protein: CSARRWGNNQPQHF. The chain joins TRBV20-1 to TRBJ1-5; TRBD1 might be the D (5 bases). Between the trimmed V and J ends, which lost 2 bases and 3 bases, there was a span of 11 bases. Germline V gives CDR1 DFQATT, CDR2 SNEGSKA (reference sequence). The CDR3 totals 14 residues.

The rearrangement links TRBV18 to TRBJ2-7; 8 bases are shared with TRBD2. The CDR3 length is 15 residues. V lost 3 bases to trimming and J lost 2 bases; unmatched junction nucleotides: 6. Germline loops: CDR1 KGHSH, CDR2 LQKENI. The CDR3 region is CASSPPGLGAYEQYF. Written as DNA, the CDR3 is TGTGCCAGCTCACCCCCGGGACTAGGGGCCTACGAGCAGTACTTC. The full variable domain, with the rest looked up from reference TRBV18 and TRBJ2-7, is NAGVMQNPRHLVRRRGQEARLRCSPMKGHSHVYWYRQLPEEGLKFMVYLQKENIIDESGMPKERFSAEFPKEGPSILRIQQVVRGDSAAYFCASSPPGLGAYEQYFGPGTRLTVT.

The chain uses TRBV9 and TRBJ2-2; perhaps TRBD2 as D (6 bases). Trimming left V 2 bases short and J 1 base short, with 9 bases between. CDR3 length equals 15 residues. Germline CDR1 reads SGDLS; CDR2 reads YYNGEE. CDR3 coding DNA: TGTGCCAGCAGCGTGACCGGGGGGAACACCGGGGAGCTGTTTTTT. Its protein is CASSVTGGNTGELFF.

V is TRBV24-1 and J is TRBJ1-2, with 7 bases lining up with TRBD1. The CDR3 totals 13 residues. The ends lost 2 bases at V and 6 bases at J; junction bases unmatched: 2. Germline V gene data show CDR1 as KGHDR and CDR2 as SFDVKD. In DNA form, the CDR3 reads TGTGCCACCAGTGATTCAGACAGGGATGGCTACACCTTC. It specifies CATSDSDRDGYTF.